What follows describes a single T cell receptor (beta chain). The CDR3 consists of 16 residues. Germline CDR1 SNHLY, CDR2 FYNNEI. Trimming left V 5 bases short and J 6 bases short, with 17 bases between. The sample originates from a study of blood T cell repertoires in COVID-19. Background on the study: COVID-19 samples, acute and convalescent, were from the United States, Italy and Spain. T cells, B-cell-depleted T cells, or PBMCs supplied cDNA or gDNA.

In the original analysis: Amplification of reference gene primers provided the estimated nucleated cell counts. Produced via immunoSEQ multiplex PCR; TCRdb's table is partial and in-frame only. V and J calls and clone size are copied from that table; D and trimming were computed from the DNA. The sample yields roughly 87,000 clones, roughly 83% seen once. Sequencing was performed on peripheral blood. The receptor was isolated from a man over 45 with active COVID-19. This rearrangement joins TRBV2 to TRBJ1-6, with D possibly matching TRBD1 (6 bases). This CDR3 reads CASSSQGRGSNSPLHF. The CDR3 region has the DNA TGTGCCAGCAGTTCACAAGGCAGGGGTAGTAATTCACCCCTCCACTTT.